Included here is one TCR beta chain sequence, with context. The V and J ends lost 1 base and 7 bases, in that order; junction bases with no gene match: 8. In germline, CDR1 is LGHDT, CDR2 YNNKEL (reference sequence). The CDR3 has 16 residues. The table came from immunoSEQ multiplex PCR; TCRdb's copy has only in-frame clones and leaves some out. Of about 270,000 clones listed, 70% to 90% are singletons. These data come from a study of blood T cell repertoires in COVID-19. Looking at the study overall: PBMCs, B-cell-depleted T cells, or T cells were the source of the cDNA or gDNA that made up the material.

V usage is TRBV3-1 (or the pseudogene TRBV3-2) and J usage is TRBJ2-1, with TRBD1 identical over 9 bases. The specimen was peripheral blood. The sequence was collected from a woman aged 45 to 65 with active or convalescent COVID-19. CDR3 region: CASSQAGQGRGNEQFF. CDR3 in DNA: TGTGCCAGCAGCCAAGCGGGACAGGGACGGGGTAATGAGCAGTTCTTC.